Each of the 9 T cell receptor beta chains below was sequenced from the same sample in a study of PD-1 blockade in classical Hodgkin lymphoma (dated by TCRdb to 2020 to 2021). The library was produced with the immunoSEQ multiplex PCR assay. TCRdb took over this immuneACCESS table, retaining in-frame rearrangements with V and J assigned. Such tables are incomplete; in checked studies, under half of the missing clones stem from an unresolved V gene, and the remainder is unexplained. In all, the sample holds about 85,000 clones, and approximately 91% of those were seen once. Together, the top ten hold around 2.4% of the sample. Read against the paper, the sample's time point label means: cycle 2 day 1 (C2D1) of nivolumab. All trial patients had relapsed after autologous stem cell transplantation, with cohorts A, B and C differing in prior brentuximab vedotin exposure. Source: peripheral blood mononuclear cells (PBMCs), taken before the second cycle of nivolumab. These receptors were collected from a human donor with classical Hodgkin lymphoma.

V and J are TRBV14 and TRBJ1-1, with a weak D call TRBD1 (5 bases). V was trimmed by 1 base and J by 6 bases, leaving 18 bases between them. The germline gives CDR1 SGHDN, CDR2 FVKESK. The CDR3 totals 16 residues. DNA for the CDR3: TGTGCCAGCAGCCAAGGTTTATTCCGGGGCGACGCTGAAGCTTTCTTT. As protein: CASSQGLFRGDAEAFF.

V gene TRBV10-3 combines with J gene TRBJ2-7, with D unresolved. The CDR3 is 18 amino acids. From germline, CDR1 is ENHRY and CDR2 SYGVKD. V was cut by 0 bases and J by 7 bases, with 25 bases left in between. The CDR3 is CAISESKGSRSESGEQYF. The CDR3 bases are TGTGCCATCAGTGAGTCGAAAGGGTCACGGAGCGAAAGTGGGGAGCAGTACTTC.

V gene TRBV6-5 combines with J gene TRBJ2-7, with D maybe TRBD2 (5 bases). The length of the CDR3 is 14 residues. Trimming took 0 bases from V and 5 from J, leaving 11 bases between them. The germline gives CDR1 MNHEY, CDR2 SVGAGI. The chain's CDR3 is CASSYSRDPNEQYF. The DNA of the CDR3 is TGTGCCAGCAGTTACTCCCGGGATCCTAACGAGCAGTACTTC.

This rearrangement joins TRBV7-6 to TRBJ2-3, with a weak D call TRBD1 (6 bases). The V gene's germline CDR1 is SGHVS and CDR2 FNYEAQ. This CDR3 has 18 amino acids. The V end lost 5 bases, the J end lost 2 bases, and 23 bases lay between the germline ends. This CDR3 is CASSPPVVGAANTDTQYF. Here the CDR3 DNA reads TGTGCCAGCAGCCCCCCTGTGGTGGGGGCGGCTAACACAGATACGCAGTATTTT.

The chain is built from TRBV7-2 and TRBJ2-7, with a weak D call TRBD1 (7 bases). This CDR3 is built from 15 residues. Germline V gene lookup returns CDR1 SGHTA and CDR2 FQGNSA. The V end lost 6 bases, the J end lost 1 base, and 16 bases lay between the germline ends. CDR3 amino acids: CASRPKQGRSYEQYF. The CDR3 coding sequence is TGTGCCAGCAGACCAAAACAGGGGAGGTCCTACGAGCAGTACTTC.

This sequence joins TRBV18 and TRBJ2-5, with a weak D call TRBD2 (5 bases). The CDR3 totals 14 residues. Trimming removed 0 bases at V and 2 bases at J, with 7 bases between. The germline CDR1 and CDR2 sequences are KGHSH and LQKENI. The chain's CDR3 is CASSPPSGQETQYF. CDR3 DNA sequence: TGTGCCAGCTCACCACCGAGCGGACAAGAGACCCAGTACTTC. The full variable domain, rest sourced from reference TRBV18 and TRBJ2-5, is NAGVMQNPRHLVRRRGQEARLRCSPMKGHSHVYWYRQLPEEGLKFMVYLQKENIIDESGMPKERFSAEFPKEGPSILRIQQVVRGDSAAYFCASSPPSGQETQYFGPGTRLLVL.

The chain couples TRBV4-1 to TRBJ2-1; 11 bases are a match to TRBD2. From germline, CDR1 is MGHRA and CDR2 YSYEKL. The CDR3 runs to 15 residues. The junction had 6 bases not matched to a gene; V was cut back by 1 base and J by 10 bases. The CDR3 reads CASSQAWTSGREQFF. In nucleotides, the CDR3 is TGCGCCAGCAGCCAAGCTTGGACTAGCGGGCGCGAGCAGTTCTTC.

The chain is built from TRBV19 and TRBJ2-5; D remains unclear. Germline V gene lookup returns CDR1 LNHDA and CDR2 SQIVND (reference sequence). The CDR3 loop spans 13 amino acids. V gave up 7 bases and J gave up 4 bases, with 13 bases separating them. CDR3 nucleotides: TGTGCCAGTACCCCAGTCATCGGAGAGACCCAGTACTTC. This encodes CASTPVIGETQYF.

V gene TRBV6-5 combines with J gene TRBJ2-7; 9 bases match TRBD2. The CDR3 is 14 amino acids. Trimming removed 5 bases from V and 2 bases from J; junction bases left unmatched: 4. CDR1 is MNHEY, CDR2 SVGAGI, per germline. CDR3 protein: CASSIAGVAYEQYF. The CDR3 nucleotides are TGTGCCAGCAGTATAGCGGGAGTTGCCTACGAGCAGTACTTC.